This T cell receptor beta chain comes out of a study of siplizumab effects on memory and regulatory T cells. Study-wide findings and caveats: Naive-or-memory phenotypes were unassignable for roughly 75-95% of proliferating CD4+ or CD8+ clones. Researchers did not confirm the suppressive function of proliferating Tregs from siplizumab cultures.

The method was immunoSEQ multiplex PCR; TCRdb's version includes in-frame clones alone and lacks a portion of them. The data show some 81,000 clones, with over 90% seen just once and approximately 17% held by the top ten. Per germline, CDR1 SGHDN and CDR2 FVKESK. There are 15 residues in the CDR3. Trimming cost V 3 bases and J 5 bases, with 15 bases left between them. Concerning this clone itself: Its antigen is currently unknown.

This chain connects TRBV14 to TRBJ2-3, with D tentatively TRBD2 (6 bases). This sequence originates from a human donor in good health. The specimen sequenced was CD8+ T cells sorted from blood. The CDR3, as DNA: TGTGCCAGCAGCCACTTACTAGCTCGCGGAGATACGCAGTATTTT. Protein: CASSHLLARGDTQYF.